This T cell receptor beta chain was recorded in a study of cytomegalovirus exposure and HLA in healthy donors. Whole-study results and caveats: Some TCR beta chains (roughly 160 of them) were listed as cytomegalovirus-associated. TRBV6-2, TRBV6-3 and other indistinguishable V segments were excluded. An analysis was carried out at a later point. It showed that HLA-associated TCR beta chains were more clonally expanded than equally common non-associated chains.

It was with 60 Vbeta and 13 Jbeta primers that the PCR ran. Using immunoSEQ multiplex PCR, the repertoire was profiled, and TCRdb retains in-frame clones only, with some absent. Of some 150,000 clones listed, around 80% are singletons. As to this clone: The antigen remains undetermined.

Donors had nominal health at sampling but likely had unrecorded immune exposures. The CDR3 runs 17 residues. CDR1 KGHSH and CDR2 LQKENI come from the germline V gene. Trimming stripped 1 base from V and 0 bases from J, with 13 bases between. Source material: PBMCs. The chain joins TRBV18 to TRBJ1-3, with D possibly matching TRBD1 (6 bases). This TCR came from a woman in her 30s in good health and CMV-seronegative. The CDR3 loop reads CASSPLYDRLSGNTIYF. The CDR3 nucleotides read TGTGCCAGCTCACCACTATACGACAGGCTCTCTGGAAACACCATATATTTT.